The 28 T cell receptor beta chains reported below all come from one sample, sequenced in a study of identical twins. TCRdb re-derived calls from the 5' RACE reads in MiXCR, one entry per CDR3 protein. Of more than 400,000 distinct CDR3 sequences listed, approximately 16% are singletons. The data were also submitted as part of a second study, on yellow fever vaccine responses in identical twins.

Sequences were obtained from CD4+ T cells sorted from blood. Every receptor here comes from a woman aged 18-30 years in good health.

This clonotype was seen repeatedly, ten times or more. The chain recombines TRBV7-8 with TRBJ1-5; D might be TRBD1 (6 bases). The germline gives CDR1 SGHVS, CDR2 FQNEAQ. This CDR3 contains 17 residues. V was trimmed by 4 bases and J by 2 bases, leaving 18 bases between them. The CDR3 protein is CASSSHLQGTGNQPQHF. The CDR3 bases are TGTGCCAGCAGCTCCCATTTACAGGGTACGGGCAATCAGCCCCAGCATTTT.

The genes are TRBV11-2 and TRBJ2-7, with no clear D. The V gene's germline CDR1 is SGHAT and CDR2 FQNNGV. CDR3 size: 14 residues. The V and J ends lost 2 bases and 2 bases respectively, with 10 bases between them. The CDR3 nucleotides are TGTGCCAGCAGCTTAAACCAAGGGCCCTACGAGCAGTACTTC. It codes for CASSLNQGPYEQYF. The variable domain in full, with the rest retrieved from reference TRBV11-2 and TRBJ2-7, is EAGVAQSPRYKIIEKRQSVAFWCNPISGHATLYWYQQILGQGPKLLIQFQNNGVVDDSQLPKDRFSAERLKGVDSTLKIQPAKLEDSAVYLCASSLNQGPYEQYFGPGTRLTVT.

The rearrangement uses TRBV4-2 and TRBJ2-6, with 9 positions matching TRBD2. Trimming cost V 0 bases and J 0 bases; bases outside gene matches: 9. Germline V gene lookup returns CDR1 LGHNA and CDR2 YNFKEQ. This CDR3 has 20 amino acids. The CDR3 DNA sequence: TGTGCCAGCAGCCAAGAACTAGCGGGCCACACCCTCTCTGGGGCCAACGTCCTGACTTTC. Translating it yields CASSQELAGHTLSGANVLTF.

The rearrangement links TRBV7-3 to TRBJ2-1, with no clear D. The V and J ends lost 1 base and 5 bases respectively, with 12 bases between them. This CDR3 is 15 amino acids long. CDR1 and CDR2 (germline): SGHTA, FQGTGA. CDR3 in DNA: TGTGCCAGCAGCTTAATTCCTGCAAAGAACAATGAGCAGTTCTTC. As protein: CASSLIPAKNNEQFF.

This clonotype has just a few counts. The chain carries TRBV5-1 and TRBJ2-5; 7 bases line up with TRBD2. This CDR3 has 14 amino acids. Germline V gene lookup returns CDR1 SGHRS and CDR2 YFSETQ. J was trimmed by 1 base and V by 4 bases; bases with no gene match: 4. Here the CDR3 DNA reads TGCGCCAGCAGCAACCCTAGCGGCCAAGAGACCCAGTACTTC. Protein: CASSNPSGQETQYF.

In its sample, this clonotype was seen a few times. J is TRBJ2-3 and V is TRBV6-5; no clear D. The germline V and J ends were trimmed by 2 bases and 1 base, with 7 bases remaining between them. The CDR3 is 14 residues long. Germline V gene data show CDR1 as MNHEY and CDR2 as SVGAGI. The CDR3 nucleotides are TGTGCCAGCAGTTACGGCTTGCGCACAGATACGCAGTATTTT. This codes for CASSYGLRTDTQYF.

The genes are TRBV23-1 and TRBJ2-7; possible D gene TRBD2, 6 bases. TRBV23-1 is sorted into the ORF group, with uncertain function. The CDR3 totals 16 residues. The ends were cut back, 6 bases at V and 4 bases at J, with 22 bases in the middle. In nucleotides, the CDR3 is TGCGCCAGCAGCCGAATAAGGCTAGCGAGCCGTTACGAGCAGTACTTC. This gives the protein CASSRIRLASRYEQYF.

This clonotype was recorded a few times. The chain is built from TRBV12-3 or TRBV12-4 and TRBJ2-1; 10 bases fit TRBD2. V shed 2 bases and J 0 bases; nucleotides not matched to a gene: 7. The length of the CDR3 is 18 residues. CDR3 sequence: CASSLQAGGLYSYNEQFF. As DNA, the CDR3 is TGTGCCAGCAGTTTACAAGCGGGAGGGTTATACTCCTACAATGAGCAGTTCTTC.

The rearrangement links TRBV9 to TRBJ2-1; 8 positions agree with TRBD2. This CDR3 has 13 residues. V shed 3 bases, J shed 13 bases, and the junction held 9 bases outside the gene matches. CDR1 and CDR2 from the germline V gene are SGDLS and YYNGEE. The CDR3 nucleotides are TGTGCCAGCAGCGAGGCCCAGAGCGGGAGACAGTTCTTC. This gives the protein CASSEAQSGRQFF.

This clonotype was seen just once. The chain joins TRBV15 to TRBJ2-1; a possible D gene is TRBD1 (6 bases). Deletions cut 5 bases from V and 6 bases from J, with 17 bases between. This CDR3 is 15 amino acids long. Germline CDR1 and CDR2: LNHNV and YYDKDF (reference sequence). The CDR3 region is CATSLRTVVFNEQFF. CDR3 DNA: TGTGCCACCAGCCTTAGGACAGTGGTATTCAATGAGCAGTTCTTC.

This CDR3 reads CASSPIRGRGGSYNEQFF. The CDR3 nucleotides read TGTGCCAGCAGTCCTATTAGAGGCCGGGGAGGGTCCTACAATGAGCAGTTCTTC. V usage is TRBV12-3 or TRBV12-4 and J usage is TRBJ2-1; 7 bases map to TRBD2. The CDR3 is made up of 18 amino acids. J gave up 1 base and V 5 bases, and 14 bases lay outside the gene matches.

The V and J genes are TRBV27 and TRBJ2-1, with a possible D match to TRBD1 (5 bases). The germline CDR1 and CDR2 sequences are MNHEY and SMNVEV (reference sequence). Trimming removed 5 bases at V and 0 bases at J, with 14 bases between. The CDR3 is 16 amino acids. CDR3 in amino acids: CASSHSKGASYNEQFF. Written as DNA, the CDR3 is TGTGCCAGCAGTCACAGCAAAGGGGCCTCCTACAATGAGCAGTTCTTC.

Notes on this clonotype: A much larger clonotype is one base distant, so this may be a read error. V and J are TRBV6-5 and TRBJ2-5, with D uncertain. CDR3 size: 10 residues. Germline loops: CDR1 MNHEY, CDR2 SVGAGI. V was pared by 7 bases and J by 1 base, with 1 base between. The CDR3 region is CASIQETQYF. Written as DNA, the CDR3 is TGTGCCAGCATCCAAGAGACCCAGTACTTC.

This chain joins TRBV2 and TRBJ2-3; perhaps TRBD1 as D (6 bases). V shed 9 bases and J shed 1 base, with 14 bases lying between them. CDR1 is SNHLY, CDR2 FYNNEI, per germline. The CDR3 is 14 amino acids. The CDR3 loop reads CARNRDRRTDTQYF. The CDR3 DNA follows: TGTGCCAGAAACAGGGATCGCCGCACAGATACGCAGTATTTT.

The chain couples TRBV12-3 or TRBV12-4 to TRBJ2-1; TRBD2 is a possible D gene (5 bases). V was trimmed by 10 bases and J by 3 bases, leaving 13 bases between them. The CDR3 spans 13 residues. The CDR3 spells CATGSSHYNEQFF. CDR3 nucleotide sequence: TGTGCCACGGGATCCTCGCACTACAATGAGCAGTTCTTC.

The chain combines TRBV5-1 with TRBJ2-1, with 7 bases aligning to TRBD1. This CDR3 contains 16 residues. Germline CDR1 reads SGHRS; CDR2 reads YFSETQ. The ends lost 3 bases at V and 6 bases at J; junction bases unmatched: 12. The chain's CDR3 is CASSYRPGQRVNEQFF. The CDR3 bases are TGCGCCAGCAGCTACCGTCCGGGACAGAGGGTCAATGAGCAGTTCTTC.

J is TRBJ2-1 and V is TRBV5-5; TRBD2 agrees at 7 bases. The CDR3 has 15 residues. CDR1 and CDR2 (germline): SGHKS, YYEKEE (reference sequence). V gave up 3 bases and J gave up 0 bases; unmatched junction bases: 3. The CDR3 reads CASSSLASSYNEQFF. Written as DNA, the CDR3 is TGTGCCAGCAGCTCACTAGCGAGCTCCTACAATGAGCAGTTCTTC. Looking up the rest from reference TRBV5-5 and TRBJ2-1 gives the full variable domain: DAGVTQSPTHLIKTRGQQVTLRCSPISGHKSVSWYQQVLGQGPQFIFQYYEKEERGRGNFPDRFSARQFPNYSSELNVNALLLGDSALYLCASSSLASSYNEQFFGPGTRLTVL.

The chain carries TRBV20-1 and TRBJ2-5; weak D call: TRBD2 (5 bases). This CDR3 has 11 residues. The V end was cut by 6 bases, the J end by 2 bases, with 7 bases between. Germline lookup yields CDR1 DFQATT and CDR2 SNEGSKA (reference sequence). CDR3 DNA: TGCAGTGCGAAGCGGCAAGAGACCCAGTACTTC. It codes for CSAKRQETQYF.

The chain couples TRBV7-2 to TRBJ2-3; perhaps TRBD2 as D (6 bases). Germline lookup yields CDR1 SGHTA and CDR2 FQGNSA. V dropped 5 bases and J dropped 2 bases, with 14 bases sitting between them. The CDR3 loop spans 15 amino acids. The CDR3 DNA reads TGTGCCAGCAGCGGGTCGGCGGGGCACACAGATACGCAGTATTTT. Its translation is CASSGSAGHTDTQYF.

The CDR3 coding sequence is TGCAGTTGCCACGACAGCGGGGCGTTGGAGACCCAGTACTTC. As protein: CSCHDSGALETQYF. The chain is built from TRBV20-1 and TRBJ2-5; 7 positions match TRBD2. The germline gives CDR1 DFQATT, CDR2 SNEGSKA (reference sequence). The CDR3 covers 14 residues. V dropped 8 bases and J dropped 5; count of bases not matched to a gene: 14.

This clonotype occurred many times. The gene calls are TRBV7-9 and TRBJ2-3; the D is unclear. CDR3 length: 14 residues. Germline-derived CDR1 and CDR2 are SEHNR and FQNEAQ (reference sequence). Trimming left V 3 bases short and J 4 bases short, with 11 bases between. CDR3 DNA sequence: TGTGCCAGCAGCTTCGAAGTAGTCTCAGATACGCAGTATTTT. This translates into CASSFEVVSDTQYF.

This clonotype has just a few counts. This chain connects TRBV12-3 or TRBV12-4 to TRBJ2-3, with D hard to call. V shed 3 bases and J shed 2 bases, with 18 bases lying between them. The CDR3 covers 17 residues. As DNA, the CDR3 is TGTGCCAGCAGTTTGGGCAGTTGGACCACGTACACAGATACGCAGTATTTT. This gives the protein CASSLGSWTTYTDTQYF.

As concerns this clonotype: Its ends do not fully match the called genes, so a read error is possible. V and J are TRBV29-1 and TRBJ2-1; maybe TRBD2 (5 bases). Germline V CDR1 and CDR2: SQVTM, ANQGSEA. The CDR3 has 10 residues. The CDR3 region has the DNA TGCAGCGTTGAAGATATAACGAGGGACTTC. Its protein is CSVEDITRDF.

The V call is TRBV6-5, the J call TRBJ2-2; 8 positions agree with TRBD2. V lost 6 bases and J lost 2; bases outside the gene matches: 5. Per germline, CDR1 MNHEY and CDR2 SVGAGI. The CDR3 length is 15 residues. Here the CDR3 reads CASRRLASNTGELFF. The CDR3 nucleotides read TGTGCCAGCAGGCGACTAGCGAGTAACACCGGGGAGCTGTTTTTT.

CDR3 protein: CATSRVSWGGTDTQYF. CDR3 DNA: TGTGCCACCAGCAGAGTAAGCTGGGGGGGCACAGATACGCAGTATTTT. The chain joins TRBV15 to TRBJ2-3; D possibly corresponds to TRBD2 (6 bases). V gave up 1 base and J gave up 1 base, with 12 bases separating them. The CDR3 covers 16 residues. Germline-derived CDR1 and CDR2 are LNHNV and YYDKDF (reference sequence). The full variable domain, its missing parts supplied by reference TRBV15 and TRBJ2-3, is DAMVIQNPRYQVTQFGKPVTLSCSQTLNHNVMYWYQQKSSQAPKLLFHYYDKDFNNEADTPDNFQSRRPNTSFCFLDIRSPGLGDTAMYLCATSRVSWGGTDTQYFGPGTRLTVL.

This clonotype came up a few times. V gene TRBV27 combines with J gene TRBJ2-7; 8 bases agree with TRBD2. The CDR3 has 12 residues. The ends lost 8 bases at V and 5 bases at J; junction bases unmatched: 5. CDR1 is MNHEY, CDR2 SMNVEV, per germline (reference sequence). The CDR3 reads CASGTRRNEQYF. The CDR3 DNA sequence: TGTGCCAGCGGGACTAGAAGGAACGAGCAGTACTTC.

This clonotype has a count of ten or more. The rearrangement uses TRBV15 and TRBJ2-3, with D possibly matching TRBD2 (7 bases). CDR1 LNHNV and CDR2 YYDKDF come from the germline V gene (reference sequence). CDR3 length equals 15 residues. V gave up 0 bases and J gave up 5 bases, with 12 bases separating them. This CDR3 is CATSREGGALDTQYF. Here the CDR3 DNA reads TGTGCCACCAGCAGAGAAGGGGGGGCACTAGATACGCAGTATTTT.

This rearrangement joins TRBV5-1 to TRBJ1-2; unclear D gene. The CDR3 runs to 15 residues. Germline assignment: CDR1 SGHRS and CDR2 YFSETQ. V lost 3 bases, J lost 6 bases, and 18 bases lay in between. As DNA, the CDR3 is TGCGCCAGCAGCTCGTACTACGTAGGTGAGGATGGCTACACCTTC. Translated: CASSSYYVGEDGYTF.